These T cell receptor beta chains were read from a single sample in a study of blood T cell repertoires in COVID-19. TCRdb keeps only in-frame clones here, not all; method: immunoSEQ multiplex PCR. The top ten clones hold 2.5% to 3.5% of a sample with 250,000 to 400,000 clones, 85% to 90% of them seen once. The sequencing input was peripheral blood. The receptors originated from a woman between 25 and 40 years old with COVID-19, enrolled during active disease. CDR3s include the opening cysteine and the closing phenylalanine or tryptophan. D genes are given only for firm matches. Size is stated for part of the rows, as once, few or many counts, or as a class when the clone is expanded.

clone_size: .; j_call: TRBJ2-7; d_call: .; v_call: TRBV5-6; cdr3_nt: TGTGCCAGCACTGGGGGCTCCTCCTACGAGCAGTACTTC; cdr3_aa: CASTGGSSYEQYF
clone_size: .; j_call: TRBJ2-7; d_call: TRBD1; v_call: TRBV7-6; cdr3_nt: TGTGCCAGCAGCCTTAGACAGGGCGGAGGCGAGCAGTACTTC; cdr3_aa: CASSLRQGGGEQYF
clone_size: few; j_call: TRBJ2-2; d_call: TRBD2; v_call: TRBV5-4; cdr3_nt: TGTGCCAGCAGCACACCGGGTCTAGCGGGAGCGAACACCGGGGAGCTGTTTTTT; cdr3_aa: CASSTPGLAGANTGELFF
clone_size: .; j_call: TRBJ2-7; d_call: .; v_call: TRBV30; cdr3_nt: TGTGCCTGGAGTCCGGACTTGGGGAGCTCCTACGAGCAGTACTTC; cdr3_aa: CAWSPDLGSSYEQYF
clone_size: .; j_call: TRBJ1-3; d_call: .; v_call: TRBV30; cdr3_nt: TGTGCCTGGAGTGTACAGTCGGGGTTTACTGGAAACACCATATATTTT; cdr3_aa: CAWSVQSGFTGNTIYF
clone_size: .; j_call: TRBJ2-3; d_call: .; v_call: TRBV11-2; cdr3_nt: TGTGCCAGCAGCTCCCTTATCGGGGGTACAGATACGCAGTATTTT; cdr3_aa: CASSSLIGGTDTQYF
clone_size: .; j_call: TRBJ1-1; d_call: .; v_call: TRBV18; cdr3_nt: TGTGCCAGCTCACCACCTTCAACTTTTGAAGCTTTCTTT; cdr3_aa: CASSPPSTFEAFF
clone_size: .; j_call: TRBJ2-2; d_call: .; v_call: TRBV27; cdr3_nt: TGTGCCAGCAGTCGCGGGACTCATTCCACCGGGGAGCTGTTTTTT; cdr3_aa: CASSRGTHSTGELFF
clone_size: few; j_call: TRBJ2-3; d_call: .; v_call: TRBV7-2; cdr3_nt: TGTGCCAGCAGCTTACAATGGGCTGCCGGGGTGGATACGCAGTATTTT; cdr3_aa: CASSLQWAAGVDTQYF
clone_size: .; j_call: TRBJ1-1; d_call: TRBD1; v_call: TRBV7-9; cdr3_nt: TGTGCCAGCCGTCAAGGGGACAGTACTGAAGCTTTCTTT; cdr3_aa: CASRQGDSTEAFF
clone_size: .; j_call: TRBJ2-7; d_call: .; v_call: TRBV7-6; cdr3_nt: TGTGCCAGCAGCTTAGAAGGCGGCGGTACAAGGGGCGAGCAGTACTTC; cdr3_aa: CASSLEGGGTRGEQYF
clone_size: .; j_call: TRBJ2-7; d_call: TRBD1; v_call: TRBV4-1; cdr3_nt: TGCGCCAGCAGCCAAAGGGGGCTTAGCTCCTACGAGCAGTACTTC; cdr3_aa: CASSQRGLSSYEQYF
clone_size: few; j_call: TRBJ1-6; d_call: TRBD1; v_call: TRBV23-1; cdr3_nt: TGCGCCAGCCCTTGGACAGGGAAGGATTCACCCCTCCACTTT; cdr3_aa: CASPWTGKDSPLHF
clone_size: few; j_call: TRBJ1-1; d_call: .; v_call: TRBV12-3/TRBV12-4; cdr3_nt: TGTGCCAGCACCCCGGGTTTCCCTGAAGCTTTCTTT; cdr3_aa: CASTPGFPEAFF
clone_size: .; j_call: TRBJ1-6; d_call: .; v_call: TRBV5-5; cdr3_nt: TGTGCCAGCAGCCCCCCCCTTATAGATTCACCCCTCCACTTT; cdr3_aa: CASSPPLIDSPLHF
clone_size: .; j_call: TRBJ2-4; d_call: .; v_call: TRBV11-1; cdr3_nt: TGTGCCAGCAGCTCGTCAGGCCCCTCTGTCAAAAACATTCAGTACTTC; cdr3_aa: CASSSSGPSVKNIQYF
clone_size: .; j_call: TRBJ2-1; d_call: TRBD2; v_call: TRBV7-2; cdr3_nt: TGTGCCAGCAGCTTAGCGGCTAGCGGGAGGGCCAGGTCCTACAATGAGCAGTTCTTC; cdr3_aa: CASSLAASGRARSYNEQFF
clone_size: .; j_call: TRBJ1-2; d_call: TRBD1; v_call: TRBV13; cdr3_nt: TGTGCCAGCAGCACGACAGGGTTTGGCGGCTACACCTTC; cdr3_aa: CASSTTGFGGYTF
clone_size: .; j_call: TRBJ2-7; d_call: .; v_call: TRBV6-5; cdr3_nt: TGTGCCAGCGGCAAATACGAGCAGTACTTC; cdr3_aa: CASGKYEQYF
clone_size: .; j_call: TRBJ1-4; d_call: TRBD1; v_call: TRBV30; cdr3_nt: TGTGCCGGCAGGGGGGTTGTGACTAATGAAAAACTGTTTTTT; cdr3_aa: CAGRGVVTNEKLFF
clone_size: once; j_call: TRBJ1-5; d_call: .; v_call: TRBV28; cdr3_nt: TGTGCCAGCAGTTTAAGGGGTCCGCAGGGAAATCAGCCCCAGCATTTT; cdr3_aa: CASSLRGPQGNQPQHF
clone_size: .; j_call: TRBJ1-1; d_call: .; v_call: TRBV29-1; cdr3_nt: TGCAGCGTTATTGAAGGAGGAGGGGTTGAAGCTTTCTTT; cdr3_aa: CSVIEGGGVEAFF
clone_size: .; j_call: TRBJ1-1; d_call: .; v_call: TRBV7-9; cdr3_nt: TGTGCCAGCAGCTTCAACAGGAACACTGAAGCTTTCTTT; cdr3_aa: CASSFNRNTEAFF
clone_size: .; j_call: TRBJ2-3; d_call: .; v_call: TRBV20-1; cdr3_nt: TGCAGTGCCCCACTTGCAGATACGCAGTATTTT; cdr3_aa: CSAPLADTQYF
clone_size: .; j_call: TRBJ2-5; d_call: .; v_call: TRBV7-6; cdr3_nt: TGTGCCAGCAGCCGCGACTGGCCGGGGGTAAAAAAAGAGACCCAGTACTTC; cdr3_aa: CASSRDWPGVKKETQYF
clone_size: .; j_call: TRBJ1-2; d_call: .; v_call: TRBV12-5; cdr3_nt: TGTGCTAGTGGTTCCGGAAACAGTCAGAACTATGGCTACACCTTC; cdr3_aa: CASGSGNSQNYGYTF
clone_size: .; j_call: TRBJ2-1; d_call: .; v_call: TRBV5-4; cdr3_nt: TGTGCCAGCAGGAGGGCCAGCTCCTACAATGAGCAGTTCTTC; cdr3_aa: CASRRASSYNEQFF
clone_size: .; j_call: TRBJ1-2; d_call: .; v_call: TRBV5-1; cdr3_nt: TGCGCCAGCAGCTTGGGGCAGGGGATGGAGGTACGGTATGGCTACACCTTC; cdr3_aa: CASSLGQGMEVRYGYTF
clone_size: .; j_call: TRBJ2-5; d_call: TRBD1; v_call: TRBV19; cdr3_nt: TGTGCCAGTAGTACAACGCGGGACAGGGGGCGAGAGACCCAGTACTTC; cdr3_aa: CASSTTRDRGRETQYF
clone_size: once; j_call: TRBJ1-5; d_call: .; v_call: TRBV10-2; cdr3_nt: TGCGCCAGCAGTGAGCAGGGTTCGGGTCAGCCCCAGCATTTT; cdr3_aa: CASSEQGSGQPQHF
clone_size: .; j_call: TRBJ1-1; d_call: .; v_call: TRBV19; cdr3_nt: TGTGCCAGTCGGGGTAGTGAAGCTTTCTTT; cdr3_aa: CASRGSEAFF
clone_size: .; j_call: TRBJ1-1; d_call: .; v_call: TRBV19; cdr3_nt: TGTGCCAGTAGTATAGAGACAGGCCGTCGCGAAGCTTTCTTT; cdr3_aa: CASSIETGRREAFF
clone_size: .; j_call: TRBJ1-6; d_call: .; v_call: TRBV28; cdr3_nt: TGTGCCAGCAGTTTAGACTTAAATTCACCCCTCCACTTT; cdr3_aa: CASSLDLNSPLHF
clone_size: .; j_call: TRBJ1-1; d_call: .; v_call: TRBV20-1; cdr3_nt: TGCAGTGCTAGGACGGGCGGGGCTGCTTTCTTT; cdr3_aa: CSARTGGAAFF
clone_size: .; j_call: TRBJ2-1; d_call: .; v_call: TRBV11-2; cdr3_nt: TGTGCCAGCAGCTTAACGGGAGCGGCAGGCTCCTACAATGAGCAGTTCTTC; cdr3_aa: CASSLTGAAGSYNEQFF
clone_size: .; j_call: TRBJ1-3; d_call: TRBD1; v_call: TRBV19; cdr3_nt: TGTGCCAGTAGTCCGGGACAGACCTCTGGAAACACCATATATTTT; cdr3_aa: CASSPGQTSGNTIYF
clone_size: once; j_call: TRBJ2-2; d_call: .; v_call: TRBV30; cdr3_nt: TGTGCCTGGAGTAAATACACAAACACCGGGGAGCTGTTTTTT; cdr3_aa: CAWSKYTNTGELFF
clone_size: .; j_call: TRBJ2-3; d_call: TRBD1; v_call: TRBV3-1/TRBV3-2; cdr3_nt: TGTGCCAGCAGCCAAGATAGAGGGACAGCCTCTACAGATACGCAGTATTTT; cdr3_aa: CASSQDRGTASTDTQYF
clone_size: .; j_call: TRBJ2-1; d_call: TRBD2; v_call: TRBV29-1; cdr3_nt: TGCAGCGCCCTCGGCGGGAGGGGTAACGATGAGCAGTTCTTC; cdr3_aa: CSALGGRGNDEQFF
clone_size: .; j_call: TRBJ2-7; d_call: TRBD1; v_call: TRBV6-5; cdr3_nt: TGTGCCAGCAGCAGGACAGGGTCTATCAACGAGCAGTACTTC; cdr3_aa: CASSRTGSINEQYF
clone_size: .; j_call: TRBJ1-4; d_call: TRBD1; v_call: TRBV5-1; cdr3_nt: TGCGCCAGCAGCCTGGGACAGAGATATAATGAAAAACTGTTTTTT; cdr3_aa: CASSLGQRYNEKLFF
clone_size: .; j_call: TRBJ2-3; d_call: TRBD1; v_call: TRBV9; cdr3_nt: TGTGCCAGCAGCGTCGGACAGGGCAGCACAGATACGCAGTATTTT; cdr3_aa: CASSVGQGSTDTQYF
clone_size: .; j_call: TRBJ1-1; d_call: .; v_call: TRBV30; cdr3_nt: TGTGCCTGGAGTTTAAAACTAGGGTTGACTGAAGCTTTCTTT; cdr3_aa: CAWSLKLGLTEAFF
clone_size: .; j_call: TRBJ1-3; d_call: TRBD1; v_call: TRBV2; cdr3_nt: TGTGCCAGCAGAGAATTGACAGGGTCCTTCTCTGGAAACACCATATATTTT; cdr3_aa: CASRELTGSFSGNTIYF
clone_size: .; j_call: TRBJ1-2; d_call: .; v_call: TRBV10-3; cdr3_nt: TGTGCCATCAGTGGGCCAGGGCCCACGGGCTATGGCTACACCTTC; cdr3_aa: CAISGPGPTGYGYTF
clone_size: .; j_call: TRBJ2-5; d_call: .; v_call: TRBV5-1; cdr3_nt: TGCGCCAGCAGCTTGGGGGGACTGATCCAAGAGACCCAGTACTTC; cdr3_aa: CASSLGGLIQETQYF
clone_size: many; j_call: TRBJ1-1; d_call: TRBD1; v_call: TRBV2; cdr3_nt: TGTGCCAGCAGTTCGGACAGGGCCAAAGAAGCTTTCTTT; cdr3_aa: CASSSDRAKEAFF
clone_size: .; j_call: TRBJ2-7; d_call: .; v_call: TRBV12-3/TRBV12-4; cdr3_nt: TGTGCCAGCAGTCCGACAACCAACTACGAGCAGTACTTC; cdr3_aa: CASSPTTNYEQYF
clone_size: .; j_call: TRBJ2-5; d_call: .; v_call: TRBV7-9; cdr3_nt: TGTGCCAGCAGCTTAGTAAGGGGGGAGACCCAGTACTTC; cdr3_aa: CASSLVRGETQYF
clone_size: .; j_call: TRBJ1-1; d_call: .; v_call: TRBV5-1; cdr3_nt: TGCGCCAGCAGCTTGACGGACTCTTACGAGAACACTGAAGCTTTCTTT; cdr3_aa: CASSLTDSYENTEAFF
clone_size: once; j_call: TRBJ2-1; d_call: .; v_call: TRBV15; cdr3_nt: TGTGCCACCAGCAGACAACCCCCCACCTACAGGGAAGTTGGGCAGTTCTTC; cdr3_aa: CATSRQPPTYREVGQFF
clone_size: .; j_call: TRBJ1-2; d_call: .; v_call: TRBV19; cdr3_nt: TGTGCCAGTAGTATGGGGGCTTACTATGGCTACACCTTC; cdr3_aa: CASSMGAYYGYTF
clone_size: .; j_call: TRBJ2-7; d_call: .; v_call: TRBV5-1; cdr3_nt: TGCGCCAGCAGCTTGGTCCTGCGGGACCAAACCTACGAGCAGTACTTC; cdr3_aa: CASSLVLRDQTYEQYF
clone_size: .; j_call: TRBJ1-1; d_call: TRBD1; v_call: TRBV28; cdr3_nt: TGTGCCAGCGGGGGACAGGGTATAATTTCTGAAGCTTTCTTT; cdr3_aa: CASGGQGIISEAFF